One and the same sample provided the 8 T cell receptor beta chains below, sequenced in a study of T cell responses to AZD1222 COVID-19 vaccine. Clones were sequenced by immunoSEQ multiplex PCR, and TCRdb holds only the in-frame ones, with some missing. The repertoire has about 200,000 clones, about 93% of them found once; the top ten carry 1%. This material consisted of peripheral blood, taken on day 0 of MenACWY control vaccination. These receptors came from an adult in good health.

The chain links TRBV10-2 to TRBJ2-1; the match to TRBD1 covers 7 bases. The J segment lost 6 bases and the V segment lost 6 bases, leaving 11 bases of the junction unmatched. CDR1 and CDR2 from the germline V gene are WSHSY and SAAADI. The CDR3 contains 15 residues. CDR3 sequence: CASRRGQESGNEQFF. The DNA for the CDR3 is TGCGCCAGCAGGAGGGGGCAGGAGTCCGGCAATGAGCAGTTCTTC.

V is TRBV11-2 and J is TRBJ2-3; D perhaps matches TRBD1 (5 bases). CDR3 size: 15 residues. Germline values: CDR1 SGHAT, CDR2 FQNNGV. Trimming pared 1 base from V and 4 bases from J, leaving 12 bases between. CDR3 sequence reads: CASSLVTQGSDTQYF. The CDR3 region has the DNA TGTGCCAGCAGCTTAGTTACGCAGGGTTCAGATACGCAGTATTTT. The full variable domain, rest sourced from reference TRBV11-2 and TRBJ2-3, is EAGVAQSPRYKIIEKRQSVAFWCNPISGHATLYWYQQILGQGPKLLIQFQNNGVVDDSQLPKDRFSAERLKGVDSTLKIQPAKLEDSAVYLCASSLVTQGSDTQYFGPGTRLTVL.

The chain employs TRBV27 and TRBJ2-7, with 10 bases lining up with TRBD2. Germline assignment: CDR1 MNHEY and CDR2 SMNVEV (reference sequence). Losses at the gene ends were 6 bases for V and 3 bases for J; bases not matched to a gene: 5. CDR3 length: 14 amino acids. The DNA of the CDR3 is TGTGCCAGCAGGCGCACTAGCGGGGTCTACGAGCAGTACTTC. Protein sequence: CASRRTSGVYEQYF.

The gene calls are TRBV19 and TRBJ1-2; the D is unclear. The CDR3 extends over 13 amino acids. CDR1 and CDR2 (germline): LNHDA, SQIVND (reference sequence). Trimming stripped 1 base from V and 4 bases from J, with 7 bases between. The DNA of the CDR3 is TGTGCCAGTAGTATAGGACTGACCTATGGCTACACCTTC. Translating it yields CASSIGLTYGYTF.

V usage is TRBV5-4 and J usage is TRBJ1-1; possibly TRBD1 for D (6 bases). V lost 1 base and J 3 bases, leaving 16 bases between the germline ends. This CDR3 region has 16 residues. Germline V CDR1 and CDR2: SGHNT, YYREEE (reference sequence). This CDR3 is CASSLFQVGGYTEAFF. Here the CDR3 DNA reads TGTGCCAGCAGCTTGTTCCAGGTTGGGGGCTACACTGAAGCTTTCTTT.

The chain combines TRBV6-2 or TRBV6-3 with TRBJ2-7; D is unclear. This CDR3 spans 14 amino acids. V gave up 6 bases and J gave up 2 bases, with 14 bases separating them. Looked up from germline, CDR1 is MNHEY and CDR2 is SVGEGT. CDR3 region: CASSSTVLPYEQYF. CDR3 coding DNA: TGTGCCAGCAGCTCCACTGTACTCCCCTACGAGCAGTACTTC.

J is TRBJ1-1 and V is TRBV10-3; 11 nucleotides line up with TRBD1. Germline V gives CDR1 ENHRY, CDR2 SYGVKD. The CDR3 is 15 amino acids. V lost 7 bases, J lost 1 base, and 5 bases stayed unmatched. CDR3 sequence: CAIKTGTGGNTEAFF. The CDR3 coding sequence is TGTGCCATCAAAACCGGGACAGGGGGGAACACTGAAGCTTTCTTT.

This chain joins TRBV2 and TRBJ1-4; D remains unclear. The CDR3 runs 16 residues. V lost 5 bases, J lost 4 bases, and 17 bases lay in between. CDR1 is SNHLY and CDR2 is FYNNEI in the germline V gene. The DNA for the CDR3 is TGTGCCAGCAGTCCCCTTCGAGGGCGCCGTAATGAAAAACTGTTTTTT. Translated: CASSPLRGRRNEKLFF. The full variable domain, rest sourced from reference TRBV2 and TRBJ1-4, is EPEVTQTPSHQVTQMGQEVILRCVPISNHLYFYWYRQILGQKVEFLVSFYNNEISEKSEIFDDQFSVERPDGSNFTLKIRSTKLEDSAMYFCASSPLRGRRNEKLFFGSGTQLSVL.